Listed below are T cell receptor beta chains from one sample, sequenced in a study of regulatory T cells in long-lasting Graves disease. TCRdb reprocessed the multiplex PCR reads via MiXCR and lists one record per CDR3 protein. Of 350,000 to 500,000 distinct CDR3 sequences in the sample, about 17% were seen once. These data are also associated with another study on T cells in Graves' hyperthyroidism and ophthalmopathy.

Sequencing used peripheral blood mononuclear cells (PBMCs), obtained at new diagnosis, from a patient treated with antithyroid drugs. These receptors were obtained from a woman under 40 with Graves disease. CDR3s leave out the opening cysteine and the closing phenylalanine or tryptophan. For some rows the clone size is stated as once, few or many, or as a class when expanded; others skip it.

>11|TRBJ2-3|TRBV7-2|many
ASSLAQGDTQY
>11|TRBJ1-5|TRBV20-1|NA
SARVSVNQPQH
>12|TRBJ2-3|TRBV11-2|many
ASSLMGATDTQY
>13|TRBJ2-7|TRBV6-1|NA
ASSVEGTGPYEQY
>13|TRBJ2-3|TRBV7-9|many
ASRPGLSSTDTQY
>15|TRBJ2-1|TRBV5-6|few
ASSPYLGAGGPNEQF
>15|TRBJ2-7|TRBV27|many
ASSSFFGGLGEYEQY
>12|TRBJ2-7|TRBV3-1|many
ASSQEGTSNEQY
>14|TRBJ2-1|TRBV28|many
ASSFFRGRAYNEQF
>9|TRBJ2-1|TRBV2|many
ASSGHNEQF
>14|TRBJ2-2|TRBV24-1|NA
ATSDPSGGDTGELF
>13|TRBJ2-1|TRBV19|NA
ASSTTGTRDNEQF
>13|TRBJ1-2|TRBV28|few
ASSDFGGQAYGYT
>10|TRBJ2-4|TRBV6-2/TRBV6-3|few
ASSSNQNIQY
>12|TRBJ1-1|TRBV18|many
ASSPQGRNTEAF
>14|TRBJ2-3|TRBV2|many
ASSEDWATSTDTQY
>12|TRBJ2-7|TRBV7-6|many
ASSLAGLSYEQY
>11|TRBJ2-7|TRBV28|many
ASTGGFSSEQY
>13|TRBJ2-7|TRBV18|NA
ASSPRAGASYEQY
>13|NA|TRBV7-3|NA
ASSWGTGVGETQY
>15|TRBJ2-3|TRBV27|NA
ASSSALDSHSTDTQY
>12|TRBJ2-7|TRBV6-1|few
ASSSPGGTGEQY
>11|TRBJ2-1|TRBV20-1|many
SAGDRDHNEQF
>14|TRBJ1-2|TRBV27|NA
ASSLSWPGLFYGYT
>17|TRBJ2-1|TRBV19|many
ASSIGTAGLAGGHNEQF
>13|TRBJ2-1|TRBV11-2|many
ASSLSLVANNEQF
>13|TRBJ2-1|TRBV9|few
ASSVKTDLQWEQF
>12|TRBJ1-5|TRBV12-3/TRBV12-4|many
ASRTELSNQPQH
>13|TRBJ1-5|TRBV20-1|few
SARQTGGINQPQH
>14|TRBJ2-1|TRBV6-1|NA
ASSPTSGGGYNEQF
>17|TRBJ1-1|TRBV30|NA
ARSPKTGTGVSVGTEAF